This T cell receptor beta chain is drawn from a study of blood T cell repertoires in COVID-19. Repertoires were generated with immunoSEQ multiplex PCR, while TCRdb's copy carries only in-frame clones and drops some. The table shows fewer than 150,000 clones, with roughly 84% occurring only once. This CDR3 has 17 amino acids. Trimming took 2 bases from V and 4 from J; bases not matched to a gene: 13. Per the germline V gene, CDR1 is SEHNR and CDR2 is FQNEAQ (reference sequence). Sequenced material: peripheral blood. This chain links TRBV7-9 with TRBJ1-2; TRBD1 matches at 7 bases. The origin of this receptor is a middle-aged man with acute or convalescent COVID-19. The CDR3 loop reads CASSLIPRQGFGYGYTF. As DNA, the CDR3 is TGTGCCAGCAGCTTAATCCCTCGACAGGGCTTTGGCTATGGCTACACCTTC.